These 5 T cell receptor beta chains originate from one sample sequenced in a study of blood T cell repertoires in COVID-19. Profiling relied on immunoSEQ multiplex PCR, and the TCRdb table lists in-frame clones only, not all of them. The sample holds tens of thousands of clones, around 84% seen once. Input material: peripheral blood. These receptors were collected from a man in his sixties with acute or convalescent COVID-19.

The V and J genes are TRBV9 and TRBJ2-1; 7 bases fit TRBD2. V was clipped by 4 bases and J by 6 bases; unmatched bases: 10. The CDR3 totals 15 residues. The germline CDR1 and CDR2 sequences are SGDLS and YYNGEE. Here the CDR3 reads CASSPRSGVVNEQFF. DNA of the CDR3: TGTGCCAGCAGCCCGAGGAGCGGGGTGGTCAATGAGCAGTTCTTC.

The CDR3 nucleotides are TGTGCCAGCAGCCAAGATATCGTAGGGACACTTAGCAATCAGCCCCAGCATTTT. Residues: CASSQDIVGTLSNQPQHF. The J gene is TRBJ1-5, the V gene TRBV4-2; D perhaps matches TRBD1 (6 bases). The CDR3 has 18 residues. Germline assignment: CDR1 LGHNA and CDR2 YNFKEQ. V was trimmed by 0 bases and J by 0 bases, leaving 15 bases between them.

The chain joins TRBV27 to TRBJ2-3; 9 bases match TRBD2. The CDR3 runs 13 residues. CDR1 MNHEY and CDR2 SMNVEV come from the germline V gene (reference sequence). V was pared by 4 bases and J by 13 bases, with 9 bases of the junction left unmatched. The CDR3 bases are TGTGCCAGCAGTTCAAGCGGGGGGACAACCAAGTATTTT. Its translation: CASSSSGGTTKYF.

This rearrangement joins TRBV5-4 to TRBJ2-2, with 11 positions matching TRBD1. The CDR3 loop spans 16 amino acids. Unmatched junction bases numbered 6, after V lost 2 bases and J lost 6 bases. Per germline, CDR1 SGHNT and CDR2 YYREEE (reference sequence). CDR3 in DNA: TGTGCCAGCAGCTTCAGGACAGGGGGCGCAGCCGGGGAGCTGTTTTTT. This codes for CASSFRTGGAAGELFF.

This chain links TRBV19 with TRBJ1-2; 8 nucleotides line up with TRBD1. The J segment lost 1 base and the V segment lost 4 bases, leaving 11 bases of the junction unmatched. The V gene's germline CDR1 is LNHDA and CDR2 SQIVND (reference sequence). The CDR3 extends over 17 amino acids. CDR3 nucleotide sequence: TGTGCCAGTAGTAAACCTGGACAGGGACTGAGTAACTATGGCTACACCTTC. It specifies CASSKPGQGLSNYGYTF.